This TCR beta chain is drawn from a study of cytomegalovirus exposure and HLA in healthy donors listed by TCRdb under 2017. A note on the overall study: An earlier analysis of roughly 630 of the donors reported more than 250 Gb of sequence data and around 110 million unique TCR beta sequences from some 180 million T cells. An early release covering around 630 HLA-typed donors comprised approximately 290 gigabases of sequencing data and tens of millions of unique TCR sequences. The genetic ancestry cluster associated with self-reported Caucasian donors included 81% of the roughly 400 genotyped donors. The study was designed to test whether signatures of past pathogen exposure could be identified by cataloging public T cell receptors. The T cell repertoires of under 700 subjects were profiled by immunosequencing and related to cytomegalovirus serostatus. A separate validation cohort of 100 to 150 different subjects was used in addition to the approximately 700-subject first cohort. To predict cytomegalovirus infection status, the study combined high-throughput TCR immunosequencing, statistical association of individual TCRs with disease status, and machine learning. In a later analysis, previously published TCR beta repertoires from about 670 donors were re-analyzed and high-resolution HLA genotyping was added so that TCR occurrence patterns could be studied. Rather than drawing on any new phenotypic data, the later analysis identified candidate immune exposures from TCR beta sequences and the way those sequences occurred across donors. To decide whether each TCR beta V gene segment behaved as functional or pseudogenic, an earlier analysis of some 580 of the donors relied on high-throughput TCR beta sequencing. Donor age, sex, ethnicity and CMV serostatus were collected together with the repertoire data. A later genetic analysis used genome-wide SNP genotypes for about three fifths of the roughly 700 donors, treating that subset as a discovery cohort. All discovery cohort repertoires had been generated using a single sequencing platform. HLA typing covered class I and class II loci at four-digit resolution. Typing coverage differed by locus: A, B, C, DRB1 and DQB1 were typed in roughly 620-630 donors, DQA1 in 522, DPA1 in 600 to 610, and DPB1 in approximately 450. Four to six DR-DQ haplotypes were handled as single units for association and clustering, since linkage in the cohort was strong. Among around 400 genotyped donors of the cohort, an average of roughly 230,000 unique TCR beta nucleotide sequences was sequenced per donor, of which about 19% were non-productive. Study-wide conclusions, independent of this receptor: In an earlier analysis of roughly 560 of the donors, most TCR beta V segments were observed in productive rearrangements about 87% or about 30% of the time, broadly matching IMGT annotations. According to the authors, the approach could potentially be generalized to other disease states and immunological phenotypes. Specific HLA alleles were associated with 15,000 to 20,000 TCR beta sequences at a false discovery rate of 0.05 in a later analysis. A later analysis reported that several top co-occurrence clusters appeared linked to parvovirus B19, influenza, CMV and Epstein-Barr virus. For the cohort, immune exposure information was limited to CMV serostatus. A further reported finding was that TCR beta sequences accurately predicted the HLA-A and HLA-B alleles for most subjects in the first cohort. About 17 rarely observed V segments, including chromosome 9 orphons, were excluded from the earlier analysis of several hundred of the donors because counts were too low. Some IMGT-functional V segments, including TRBV6-2 and TRBV6-3, could not be told apart with the 87-base-pair reads, so those segments were excluded. In vitro tests confirmed that three of the cytomegalovirus-associated TCR beta chains recognize cytomegalovirus antigens. While some public TCRs were present in many individuals, most TCR sequences turned up only very rarely across donors. In a later genetic analysis, a missense DCLRE1C variant was associated with V-gene and J-gene trimming of TCR beta chains, and the association was replicated in an independent cohort. HLA typing was unavailable for some donors at each locus, so association tests used only the typed subset. Linkage disequilibrium might explain the correlated functional status among segregating V segments, but an unknown experimental factor could not be excluded. In a later analysis, HLA-associated TCR beta chains showed more clonal expansion and lower generation probabilities than non-associated chains that were equally common. Roughly uniform sequencing depth across donors was assumed in presence/absence analyses, although this assumption may not hold. The classifier was reported to diagnose cytomegalovirus status with high specificity and sensitivity in both the original cohort and the validation cohort. A cluster of highly shared sequence variants was judged likely to be a technical artifact of the sequencing pipeline. Only TCR beta chains were sequenced in this cohort, and the absence of alpha or paired-chain data limited detectable features. According to a later genetic analysis, donors in an Asian-associated ancestry cluster had fewer N-insertions in productive TCRs than the approximately 700-donor mean. In a later analysis, most CMV-associated TCR beta chains were found to appear HLA-restricted, with HLA associations seemingly driven largely by CMV exposure. The study listed 150 to 200 TCR beta chains as associated with cytomegalovirus. According to a later analysis, TCR association rates differed among HLA loci, with DRB1 alleles showing the most associated TCRs and HLA-C alleles showing the fewest. Assigning TCR associations to individual alleles was difficult when HLA alleles, especially DR and DQ, strongly co-occurred.

A few counts support this clone. Its recognized antigen is unknown. Qualities for individual bases were not recorded, and no much larger clone is one base off. The cohort was made up of roughly 670 healthy bone marrow donors. At the time of sampling, every cohort member was nominally healthy, though immune exposures that went unrecorded were likely present. The donor tested CMV seropositive and was one of the 289 seropositive cohort members. Every donor gave a peripheral blood sample, and the peripheral blood mononuclear cells from that sample were used for TCR beta sequencing. The Qiagen DNeasy Blood Extraction Kit was used to extract genomic DNA from the blood cell samples. The method was the immunoSEQ multiplex PCR assay. A mixture of 60 forward primers for TCR Vbeta segments and 13 reverse primers for TCR Jbeta segments was used in the multiplex PCR. The CDR3 region of rearranged TCR beta genes was amplified from genomic DNA with a multiplex PCR assay. The amplified TCR beta libraries were sequenced on the Illumina HiSeq System as 87-base-pair reads. From the authors' description of their analysis: In a later analysis, tens of millions of unique TCR beta chains were counted across the approximately 640 repertoires, and roughly 11 million of these chains were shared by at least two donors. Raw reads were error-corrected and collapsed into unique sequences by a nearest-neighbor algorithm in which closely related sequences were merged to remove PCR and sequencing errors. V, D and J gene segments were assigned by aligning CDR3 sequences to IMGT reference sequences. For a sequence to be retained, a match of at least six nucleotides was required to both a V gene segment and a J gene segment. A rearrangement counted as productive if the CDR3 had no stop codons and remained in frame with V and J, and every other rearrangement counted as non-productive. Following IMGT convention, CDR3 was defined as the stretch from the second conserved V-encoded cysteine to the conserved J-encoded phenylalanine. The earlier analysis of about 570 of the donors excluded any sequence lacking an unambiguous match to a single V gene segment. In an earlier analysis of almost 600 of the donors, a V segment was called functional when productive rearrangements were above 56.7%, and segregating when the standard deviation between donors exceeded 5%. A statistical classification framework was developed to diagnose cytomegalovirus status using the catalog of TCR beta chain sequences. In a later analysis, TCR nucleotide sequences were compared against IMGT/GENE-DB human TR gene sequences so that V and J genes could be assigned. A later analysis assigned CDR3 sequences and most-parsimonious VDJ recombination scenarios with the TCRdist pipeline. In a later analysis, each TCR beta chain was defined by its CDR3 amino acid sequence together with its V-gene family, and reads lacking a unique V-gene family were excluded. As a way to deal with suspected cross-contamination and a sequencing artifact, a later analysis dropped approximately 590 nucleotide sequences that were highly shared and had low generation probability. In a later analysis, a clonal expansion index for each public chain was calculated from normalized within-repertoire ranks of inferred template counts. In a later analysis, generation probabilities were computed with a VDJ recombination model fitted to out-of-frame rearrangements, and the resulting probabilities were checked against IGoR. Hypergeometric tests were used in a later analysis to score TCR-TCR, TCR-HLA and TCR-CMV co-occurrence, with a repertoire-size bias correction applied to the TCR pairs. In a later analysis, false discovery rates were estimated by permuting HLA or CMV assignments 20 times. In a later analysis, co-occurring TCRs were grouped with DBSCAN, and TCRdist sequence similarity was added when clustering was performed within HLA-allele-positive subsets. Repertoires with fewer than 30,000 or more than 120,000 public chains, plus five repertoires with anomalous nucleotide sharing, were excluded from co-occurrence clustering. The clones in this table, taken by TCRdb from immuneACCESS, are in-frame only. Not every clone is retained; where verified, under half of the shortfall comes from an unresolved V gene, and the cause of the rest is unknown. V and J calls and clone size are copied from that table; D and trimming were computed from the DNA. This sample holds 63,000 or so clones; approximately 81% were observed only once. The ten largest clones add up to approximately 7.8% of the sample.

There are 15 amino acids in the CDR3, from cysteine to phenylalanine inclusive. The read is trimmed to its CDR3 DNA, 45 bases read in frame from base 1. CDR1 and CDR2 are drawn from the germline V gene: MNHEY, SVGAGI. This receptor was obtained from a woman aged 25 to 39 in good health and CMV-seropositive. The chain employs TRBV6-5 and TRBJ2-5; no D gene is confidently identified. The J call may be wrong; the DNA end is better matched by TRBJ2-7. Sequenced sample: PBMCs. The DNA sequence reads TGTGCCAGCAGTTTTAGGAGATTAAGCTCCTACGAGCAGTACTTC. It specifies CASSFRRLSSYEQYF.